This entry lists 27 T cell receptor beta chains sequenced from one sample in a study of brain metastases from non-small cell lung cancer. The assay was immunoSEQ multiplex PCR, and TCRdb's table has in-frame clones only and misses some. The sample carries some 540 clones, about 89% recorded once. Sequencing was done on a sample of tissue from a brain metastasis. These receptors originate from a donor older than 35 with non-small cell lung cancer.

This chain uses TRBV19 with TRBJ1-5; 12 bases agree with TRBD1. The V segment lost 7 bases and the J segment 7 bases; nucleotides outside the gene matches: 8. The V gene's germline CDR1 is LNHDA and CDR2 SQIVND (reference sequence). The length of the CDR3 is 15 residues. CDR3 nucleotide sequence: TGTGCCAGTAATACCGGGACAGGGGGCCGACAGCCCCAGCATTTT. Its translation: CASNTGTGGRQPQHF.

The V gene is TRBV19, the J gene TRBJ1-1; 7 positions agree with TRBD1. CDR3 length equals 13 residues. Germline values: CDR1 LNHDA, CDR2 SQIVND (reference sequence). The V gene end was trimmed by 4 bases and the J gene end by 5 bases; junction bases not matched to a gene: 4. CDR3 coding DNA: TGTGCCAGTAGTACACAGGGGAGGACTGAAGCTTTCTTT. Translating it yields CASSTQGRTEAFF.

The chain uses TRBV5-4 and TRBJ2-7; TRBD2 matches 14 bases. The CDR3 is 18 residues long. V shed 2 bases and J 0 bases; nucleotides not matched to a gene: 7. CDR1 and CDR2 from the germline V gene are SGHNT and YYREEE (reference sequence). The CDR3 sequence is CASSFPGTSGGLSYEQYF. The CDR3 DNA follows: TGTGCCAGCAGCTTCCCCGGGACTAGCGGGGGCCTCTCCTACGAGCAGTACTTC.

The chain recombines TRBV6-5 with TRBJ1-2; maybe TRBD1 (5 bases). Trimming shortened V by 7 bases and J by 0 bases, and 9 bases separated the two germline ends. The CDR3 length is 13 residues. Germline assignment: CDR1 MNHEY and CDR2 SVGAGI. For the CDR3, the DNA is TGTGCCAGCAACCTGGGGGCTAACTATGGCTACACCTTC. Translating it yields CASNLGANYGYTF.

Comment on this clone: The same CDR3 arises from other DNA sequences in this sample as well. This chain links TRBV14 with TRBJ2-3, with 9 bases fitting TRBD1. The CDR3 extends over 16 amino acids. Germline-derived CDR1 and CDR2 are SGHDN and FVKESK. The J segment lost 4 bases and the V segment lost 1 base, leaving 6 bases of the junction unmatched. CDR3 bases: TGTGCCAGCAGCCAAGTGGAGACAGGGGGTTCAGATACGCAGTATTTT. This codes for CASSQVETGGSDTQYF.

The rearrangement links TRBV2 to TRBJ1-6; D unclear. V dropped 6 bases and J dropped 7 bases, with 13 bases sitting between them. The CDR3 runs 14 residues. Germline V gene lookup returns CDR1 SNHLY and CDR2 FYNNEI. The CDR3 bases are TGTGCCAGCAGGAAGGATAGGCGGAATTCACCCCTCCACTTT. It is translated as CASRKDRRNSPLHF.

The chain couples TRBV28 to TRBJ2-1; the D gene is possibly TRBD1 (6 bases). Germline CDR1 reads MDHEN; CDR2 reads SYDVKM. V was clipped by 10 bases and J by 7 bases, with 23 bases between them. CDR3 length: 15 residues. The CDR3 spells CATKGTRGQYNEQFF. The CDR3 bases are TGTGCCACCAAGGGGACCCGGGGACAATATAATGAGCAGTTCTTC.

The J gene is TRBJ1-5, the V gene TRBV5-1; D gene uncertain. The germline CDR1 and CDR2 sequences are SGHRS and YFSETQ. The CDR3 totals 14 residues. Trimming shortened V by 1 base and J by 4 bases, and 9 bases separated the two germline ends. The CDR3 coding sequence is TGCGCCAGCAGCTTGTCCGGCAGGAATCAGCCCCAGCATTTT. Residues: CASSLSGRNQPQHF.

V is TRBV6-6 and J is TRBJ2-7; the match to TRBD2 covers 7 bases. The CDR3 covers 10 residues. V was clipped by 7 bases and J by 6 bases; unmatched bases: 0. CDR1 MNHNY and CDR2 SVGAGI come from the germline V gene (reference sequence). CDR3 amino acids: CASTGGEQYF. DNA of the CDR3: TGTGCCAGCACGGGAGGCGAGCAGTACTTC.

The V call is TRBV5-1, the J call TRBJ2-5, with D perhaps TRBD1 (6 bases). The CDR3 runs 15 residues. Germline-derived CDR1 and CDR2 are SGHRS and YFSETQ. The germline V and J ends were trimmed by 3 bases and 1 base, with 13 bases remaining between them. CDR3: CASSSNTGSQETQYF. For the CDR3, the DNA is TGCGCCAGCAGCTCAAATACAGGGTCCCAAGAGACCCAGTACTTC.

The CDR3 is CASSLLGLANTDTQYF. The CDR3 region has the DNA TGCGCCAGCAGCTTGTTAGGTCTAGCCAACACAGATACGCAGTATTTT. This chain links TRBV5-1 with TRBJ2-3; a possible D gene is TRBD2 (5 bases). Per germline, CDR1 SGHRS and CDR2 YFSETQ. The CDR3 sequence is 16 residues long. V was shortened by 1 base and J by 2 bases, with 14 bases between the two germline ends.

Remarks on this clone: One end of the junction fails to match germline, which may point to a read error. Here the CDR3 DNA reads TGTGCTAGCTCACGTGCCCAGACAGATGAAGCTTTCTTT. Protein sequence: CASSRAQTDEAFF. The gene calls are TRBV18 and TRBJ1-1; possibly TRBD1 for D (5 bases). The germline gives CDR1 KGHSH, CDR2 LQKENI. The CDR3 extends over 13 amino acids.

As DNA, the CDR3 is TGTGCCAGTAGTACCGGGGTTGAAGCTTTCTTT. This codes for CASSTGVEAFF. This chain connects TRBV19 to TRBJ1-1; D remains unclear. Trimming took 4 bases from V and 7 from J, leaving 7 bases between them. The germline V gene encodes CDR1 LNHDA and CDR2 SQIVND (reference sequence). The CDR3 is 11 amino acids.

As for this clone: At one end the junction does not follow the germline gene, possibly because of a read error. V usage is TRBV7-9 and J usage is TRBJ1-1; D possibly corresponds to TRBD1 (6 bases). Germline lookup yields CDR1 SEHNR and CDR2 FQNEAQ (reference sequence). The length of the CDR3 is 16 residues. The CDR3 region is CASRPETQGPNIEAFF. Written as DNA, the CDR3 is TGTGCCAGCAGACCCGAAACCCAGGGGCCTAACATTGAAGCTTTTTTT.

This clone occurred once. The chain is built from TRBV28 and TRBJ1-1, with D perhaps TRBD1 (6 bases). Trimming took 5 bases from V and 3 from J, leaving 22 bases between them. Germline CDR1 reads MDHEN; CDR2 reads SYDVKM. The CDR3 length is 17 residues. CDR3: CASSPLPAGAGDTEAFF. CDR3 DNA: TGTGCCAGCAGTCCCCTCCCAGCGGGGGCCGGGGACACTGAAGCTTTCTTT.

The chain recombines TRBV5-5 with TRBJ2-1; D is undetermined. Trimming pared 6 bases from V and 3 bases from J, leaving 4 bases between. Germline CDR1 is SGHKS and CDR2 is YYEKEE (reference sequence). The CDR3 totals 11 residues. The CDR3: CASTDYNEQFF. CDR3 DNA: TGTGCCAGCACTGACTACAATGAGCAGTTCTTC.

The chain couples TRBV7-9 to TRBJ1-2; perhaps TRBD1 as D (5 bases). This CDR3 has 13 amino acids. Germline lookup yields CDR1 SEHNR and CDR2 FQNEAQ (reference sequence). Deletions cut 7 bases from V and 4 bases from J, with 13 bases between. The CDR3 region is CASNPGSRYGYTF. The DNA for the CDR3 is TGTGCCAGCAACCCAGGGTCCCGCTATGGCTACACCTTC.

The rearrangement uses TRBV18 and TRBJ2-2; no firm D call. Germline V CDR1 and CDR2: KGHSH, LQKENI. The CDR3 is made up of 13 amino acids. Between the trimmed V and J ends, which lost 3 bases and 6 bases, there was a span of 8 bases. CDR3 loop: CASSPGSSGELFF. CDR3 nucleotides: TGTGCCAGCTCACCTGGATCTTCCGGGGAGCTGTTTTTT.

The genes are TRBV6-2 or TRBV6-3 and TRBJ2-7, with 13 bases that match TRBD2. Trimming at V came to 2 bases and at J to 2 bases, leaving 6 bases not matched to a gene. Germline-derived CDR1 and CDR2 are MNHEY and SVGEGT. The CDR3 is 17 residues long. The DNA of the CDR3 is TGTGCCAGCAGTTACGGTGGACTAGCGGGAGTAACCTACGAGCAGTACTTC. This encodes CASSYGGLAGVTYEQYF.

This chain links TRBV6-5 with TRBJ2-7, with 9 bases aligning to TRBD1. From germline, CDR1 is MNHEY and CDR2 SVGAGI. Unmatched junction bases numbered 1, after V lost 2 bases and J lost 5 bases. This CDR3 region has 13 residues. The DNA for the CDR3 is TGTGCCAGCAGTTACACAGGGGGCAACGAGCAGTACTTC. Translation gives CASSYTGGNEQYF.

The chain joins TRBV4-1 to TRBJ2-7, with 11 bases matching TRBD1. V dropped 4 bases and J dropped 6; count of bases not matched to a gene: 14. The CDR3 totals 17 residues. Looked up from germline, CDR1 is MGHRA and CDR2 is YSYEKL. CDR3: CASSRQAPTGTGGEQYF. The CDR3 coding sequence is TGCGCCAGCAGCCGCCAAGCCCCGACCGGGACAGGGGGCGAGCAGTACTTC.

CDR3 DNA sequence: TGTGCCAGTAGCGGGACTGATATGTTGAATGAAAAACTGTTTTTT. This translates into CASSGTDMLNEKLFF. This chain joins TRBV19 and TRBJ1-4; D is perhaps TRBD1 (5 bases). The germline CDR1 and CDR2 sequences are LNHDA and SQIVND (reference sequence). The length of the CDR3 is 15 residues. V was pared by 6 bases and J by 5 bases, with 16 bases between.

This chain connects TRBV12-5 to TRBJ1-3; D not certain. The CDR3 totals 13 residues. CDR1 LGHNT and CDR2 FRNRAP come from the germline V gene. V was clipped by 6 bases and J by 2 bases, with 8 bases between them. CDR3 in amino acids: CASGSVAGNTIYF. CDR3 nucleotide sequence: TGTGCTAGTGGCAGTGTGGCTGGAAACACCATATATTTT. Variable domain in full (rest from reference TRBV12-5 and TRBJ1-3): DARVTQTPRHKVTEMGQEVTMRCQPILGHNTVFWYRQTMMQGLELLAYFRNRAPLDDSGMPKDRFSAEMPDATLATLKIQPSEPRDSAVYFCASGSVAGNTIYFGEGSWLTVV.

The rearrangement joins TRBV6-6 to TRBJ2-2; 8 bases line up with TRBD2. With V trimmed by 9 bases and J by 0 bases, 3 bases remained unmatched. The germline CDR1 and CDR2 sequences are MNHNY and SVGAGI (reference sequence). CDR3 length equals 14 residues. CDR3 bases: TGTGCCAGTGGGCGGGGGGCGAACACCGGGGAGCTGTTTTTT. Encoded protein: CASGRGANTGELFF.

The rearrangement links TRBV29-1 to TRBJ2-1; TRBD2 aligns across 8 bases. J lost 5 bases, V lost 6 bases, and 9 bases had no gene match. The germline V gene has CDR1 SQVTM and CDR2 ANQGSEA. The CDR3 spans 14 residues. CDR3: CSVRGGPTNNEQFF. DNA of the CDR3: TGCAGCGTCCGCGGGGGGCCTACTAACAATGAGCAGTTCTTC.

This clone showed up just a few times. The genes are TRBV6-5 and TRBJ2-3; 7 nucleotides match TRBD2. Germline assignment: CDR1 MNHEY and CDR2 SVGAGI. The CDR3 spans 16 residues. Trimming at V came to 4 bases and at J to 6 bases, leaving 13 bases not matched to a gene. The CDR3 nucleotides are TGTGCCAGCAGTTCGTCCCGGGGCGGGGGAATGGATACGCAGTATTTT. Translated, it gives CASSSSRGGGMDTQYF.

This clone was observed once. V is TRBV13 and J is TRBJ2-1; TRBD2 aligns across 7 bases. The trim removed 0 bases at V and 2 bases at J, leaving 4 bases unmatched. The germline V gene encodes CDR1 PRHDT and CDR2 FYEKMQ (reference sequence). The length of the CDR3 is 16 residues. The CDR3: CASSLGLSGTYNEQFF. The CDR3 DNA follows: TGTGCCAGCAGCTTAGGCCTCAGCGGGACCTACAATGAGCAGTTCTTC.